The rows below give T cell receptor beta chains drawn from one sample of a study of T-cell reconstitution after alpha-beta-depleted transplantation in children. TCRdb independently ran MiXCR on the PCR reads; one entry per CDR3 protein. The sample yields some 130,000 distinct CDR3 sequences, 8% to 10% seen once. This material consisted of PBMCs, mostly from graft donor cells, taken 180 days after TCRalphabeta/CD19-depleted stem cell transplant. All receptors come from a girl in the first two years of life who had a stem cell transplant for combined immunodeficiency, so the T cells may come from the graft donor. Both conserved end residues are part of each CDR3. The order of the fields is D gene, clone size, J gene, V gene, CDR3 protein, CDR3 DNA. D genes are given only for firm matches. Size values are once, few and many counts, or a class for expanded clones, and some rows have none.

d_call: -; clone_size: -; j_call: TRBJ2-4; v_call: TRBV12-3/TRBV12-4; cdr3_aa: CASSLVPGDIQYF; cdr3_nt: TGTGCCAGCAGTTTGGTCCCCGGGGACATTCAGTACTTC
d_call: TRBD1; clone_size: -; j_call: TRBJ2-5; v_call: TRBV11-2; cdr3_aa: CASSSWTGGQETQYF; cdr3_nt: TGTGCCAGCAGCTCCTGGACAGGGGGCCAGGAGACCCAGTACTTC
d_call: -; clone_size: -; j_call: TRBJ2-3; v_call: TRBV11-2; cdr3_aa: CASSLGGWGRGGTDTQYF; cdr3_nt: TGTGCCAGCAGCTTAGGGGGCTGGGGGAGGGGGGGCACAGATACGCAGTATTTT
d_call: -; clone_size: -; j_call: TRBJ2-1; v_call: TRBV27; cdr3_aa: CASSQDLQDYNEQFF; cdr3_nt: TGTGCCAGCAGCCAGGACCTTCAAGACTACAATGAGCAGTTCTTC
d_call: TRBD1; clone_size: many; j_call: TRBJ2-7; v_call: TRBV29-1; cdr3_aa: CSVETGSYEQYF; cdr3_nt: TGCAGCGTTGAGACAGGGTCCTACGAGCAGTACTTC
d_call: TRBD2; clone_size: -; j_call: TRBJ2-7; v_call: TRBV9; cdr3_aa: CAISGTSGIYEQYF; cdr3_nt: TGTGCCATCAGCGGGACTAGCGGGATCTACGAGCAGTACTTC
d_call: TRBD1; clone_size: -; j_call: TRBJ2-1; v_call: TRBV5-1; cdr3_aa: CASRTGGRFYNEQFF; cdr3_nt: TGCGCCAGCAGGACAGGGGGTCGTTTTTACAATGAGCAGTTCTTC
d_call: TRBD1; clone_size: few; j_call: TRBJ2-1; v_call: TRBV5-1; cdr3_aa: CASSRRDRVDEQFF; cdr3_nt: TGCGCCAGCAGCCGCCGGGACAGGGTGGATGAGCAGTTCTTC
d_call: TRBD2; clone_size: -; j_call: TRBJ2-3; v_call: TRBV7-3; cdr3_aa: CASSSSGGPADTQYF; cdr3_nt: TGTGCCAGCAGCTCATCGGGGGGGCCCGCAGATACGCAGTATTTT
d_call: TRBD2; clone_size: few; j_call: TRBJ2-1; v_call: TRBV20-1; cdr3_aa: CSARLAGAKQNEQFF; cdr3_nt: TGCAGTGCTAGACTAGCGGGAGCTAAACAGAATGAGCAGTTCTTC
d_call: TRBD2; clone_size: many; j_call: TRBJ2-7; v_call: TRBV10-3; cdr3_aa: CAGGTSGRTEQYF; cdr3_nt: TGTGCCGGGGGGACTAGCGGGAGAACCGAGCAGTACTTC
d_call: -; clone_size: -; j_call: TRBJ2-7; v_call: TRBV6-1; cdr3_aa: CASSKGTVSSYEQYF; cdr3_nt: TGTGCCAGCAGCAAGGGGACCGTAAGCTCCTACGAGCAGTACTTC
d_call: -; clone_size: -; j_call: TRBJ1-1; v_call: TRBV5-1; cdr3_aa: CASSVHGAGTEAFF; cdr3_nt: TGCGCCAGCAGCGTGCACGGGGCTGGCACTGAAGCTTTCTTT
d_call: TRBD2; clone_size: -; j_call: TRBJ2-1; v_call: TRBV6-5; cdr3_aa: CASSYSGVAGGNEQFF; cdr3_nt: TGTGCCAGCAGTTACTCGGGGGTAGCGGGAGGCAATGAGCAGTTCTTC
d_call: -; clone_size: -; j_call: TRBJ1-5; v_call: TRBV20-1; cdr3_aa: CSARDVWRQPQHF; cdr3_nt: TGCAGTGCTAGAGACGTATGGAGACAGCCCCAGCATTTT
d_call: -; clone_size: -; j_call: TRBJ2-7; v_call: TRBV5-1; cdr3_aa: CASSNRAEQYF; cdr3_nt: TGCGCCAGCAGCAACAGGGCCGAGCAGTACTTC
d_call: -; clone_size: -; j_call: TRBJ2-3; v_call: TRBV18; cdr3_aa: CASSPRSGPSTDTQYF; cdr3_nt: TGTGCCAGCTCACCGAGGAGCGGGCCAAGCACAGATACGCAGTATTTT
d_call: TRBD2; clone_size: few; j_call: TRBJ2-3; v_call: TRBV15; cdr3_aa: CATSVGLAGVIASTDTQYF; cdr3_nt: TGTGCCACCAGCGTCGGACTAGCGGGGGTCATTGCCAGCACAGATACGCAGTATTTT
d_call: TRBD2; clone_size: once; j_call: TRBJ2-1; v_call: TRBV14; cdr3_aa: CASSPMTSGRLVFNEQFF; cdr3_nt: TGTGCCAGCAGCCCGATGACTAGCGGGAGATTGGTCTTCAATGAGCAGTTCTTC
d_call: -; clone_size: few; j_call: TRBJ1-1; v_call: TRBV18; cdr3_aa: CASSPPGPMNTEAFF; cdr3_nt: TGTGCCAGCTCACCACCGGGACCGATGAACACTGAAGCTTTCTTT
d_call: -; clone_size: -; j_call: TRBJ2-7; v_call: TRBV5-1; cdr3_aa: CASSSLGTYEQYF; cdr3_nt: TGCGCCAGCAGTTCCTTGGGGACCTACGAGCAGTACTTC
d_call: -; clone_size: -; j_call: TRBJ2-3; v_call: TRBV29-1; cdr3_aa: CSVEARSGLFTDTQYF; cdr3_nt: TGCAGCGTTGAAGCTAGGAGCGGCCTCTTTACAGATACGCAGTATTTT
d_call: -; clone_size: -; j_call: TRBJ2-7; v_call: TRBV12-3/TRBV12-4; cdr3_aa: CASSLRVGDLFDEQYF; cdr3_nt: TGTGCCAGCAGTTTACGTGTGGGGGACTTGTTCGACGAGCAGTACTTC
d_call: TRBD2; clone_size: -; j_call: TRBJ2-1; v_call: TRBV29-1; cdr3_aa: CSVEIAKRGSYNEQFF; cdr3_nt: TGCAGCGTTGAAATAGCCAAGCGGGGCTCCTACAATGAGCAGTTCTTC
d_call: -; clone_size: many; j_call: TRBJ1-3; v_call: TRBV7-2; cdr3_aa: CASSLGRFSGNTIYF; cdr3_nt: TGTGCCAGCAGCTTAGGGAGATTCTCTGGAAACACCATATATTTT
d_call: -; clone_size: few; j_call: TRBJ2-7; v_call: TRBV12-3/TRBV12-4; cdr3_aa: CASSLVPRHTYEQYF; cdr3_nt: TGTGCCAGCAGTCTAGTCCCCAGGCATACCTACGAGCAGTACTTC
d_call: -; clone_size: -; j_call: TRBJ2-7; v_call: TRBV12-3/TRBV12-4; cdr3_aa: CASSFTRVEDEQYF; cdr3_nt: TGTGCCAGCAGTTTTACCAGGGTGGAGGACGAGCAGTACTTC
d_call: -; clone_size: few; j_call: TRBJ2-7; v_call: TRBV4-3; cdr3_aa: CASSQDRGTYEQYF; cdr3_nt: TGCGCCAGCAGCCAAGACAGGGGAACCTACGAGCAGTACTTC
d_call: TRBD2; clone_size: -; j_call: TRBJ2-1; v_call: TRBV25-1; cdr3_aa: CASSGRLASSYNEQFF; cdr3_nt: TGTGCCAGCAGTGGTCGACTAGCGAGCTCCTACAATGAGCAGTTCTTC
d_call: -; clone_size: -; j_call: TRBJ1-1; v_call: TRBV5-1; cdr3_aa: CASSLAGGPEAFF; cdr3_nt: TGCGCCAGCAGCTTGGCCGGGGGCCCTGAAGCTTTCTTT
d_call: -; clone_size: few; j_call: TRBJ2-7; v_call: TRBV7-9; cdr3_aa: CASARYEQYF; cdr3_nt: TGTGCCAGCGCCCGATACGAGCAGTACTTC
d_call: TRBD1; clone_size: few; j_call: TRBJ1-2; v_call: TRBV7-8; cdr3_aa: CASSFRTGKGYTF; cdr3_nt: TGTGCCAGCAGCTTTCGGACAGGGAAAGGCTACACCTTC
d_call: TRBD2; clone_size: many; j_call: TRBJ2-5; v_call: TRBV5-5; cdr3_aa: CASSLDSGRQETQYF; cdr3_nt: TGTGCCAGCAGCTTGGATAGCGGGAGGCAAGAGACCCAGTACTTC
d_call: TRBD2; clone_size: -; j_call: TRBJ2-1; v_call: TRBV20-1; cdr3_aa: CSAQAGGYNEQFF; cdr3_nt: TGCAGTGCCCAAGCGGGGGGGTACAATGAGCAGTTCTTC
d_call: TRBD2; clone_size: few; j_call: TRBJ2-7; v_call: TRBV27; cdr3_aa: CASSLSGPSGTAYEQYF; cdr3_nt: TGTGCCAGCAGTTTATCGGGGCCTAGCGGGACCGCCTACGAGCAGTACTTC
d_call: TRBD1; clone_size: -; j_call: TRBJ2-2; v_call: TRBV2; cdr3_aa: CASSDRAGGNGELFF; cdr3_nt: TGTGCCAGCAGTGATCGGGCAGGGGGTAACGGGGAGCTGTTTTTT
d_call: -; clone_size: few; j_call: TRBJ2-1; v_call: TRBV6-5; cdr3_aa: CASSSLRSFSSYNEQFF; cdr3_nt: TGTGCCAGCAGTTCGCTCAGGAGTTTCAGCTCCTACAATGAGCAGTTCTTC
d_call: -; clone_size: few; j_call: TRBJ2-5; v_call: TRBV30; cdr3_aa: CAWSFSSQETQYF; cdr3_nt: TGTGCCTGGAGTTTCAGTTCCCAAGAGACCCAGTACTTC
d_call: -; clone_size: many; j_call: TRBJ2-3; v_call: TRBV20-1; cdr3_aa: CSATGGTDTQYF; cdr3_nt: TGCAGTGCTACAGGGGGCACAGATACGCAGTATTTT
d_call: -; clone_size: many; j_call: TRBJ2-3; v_call: TRBV5-1; cdr3_aa: CASDPGHRTDTQYF; cdr3_nt: TGCGCCAGCGATCCGGGACACCGCACAGATACGCAGTATTTT
d_call: -; clone_size: -; j_call: TRBJ2-4; v_call: TRBV3-1; cdr3_aa: CASSQDMFRSFTRLAKNIQYF; cdr3_nt: TGTGCCAGCAGCCAAGATATGTTCCGGAGCTTCACTCGATTAGCCAAAAACATTCAGTACTTC
d_call: TRBD2; clone_size: -; j_call: TRBJ2-5; v_call: TRBV29-1; cdr3_aa: CSVVGLAGGQRETQYF; cdr3_nt: TGCAGCGTTGTTGGACTAGCGGGAGGGCAAAGAGAGACCCAGTACTTC